This T cell receptor beta chain was observed in a study of T cell clonotyping in hematopoietic cell transplantation. Study background: Pretransplant recipient samples were taken after cytoreduction. The study's findings and limits: Recipient TCR diversity dropped after transplant; expanded clonotypes rose from day 30 to 180.

Time point of the sample: recipient sample about 28 days before transplant, after cytoreduction. Clones were sequenced by immunoSEQ multiplex PCR, and TCRdb holds only the in-frame ones, with some missing. The sample has about 45,000 clones, roughly 80% seen once; the top ten hold around 5.3%. Details on this clone: The antigen is unknown.

Germline V gives CDR1 SNHLY, CDR2 FYNNEI. CDR3 length: 16 amino acids. Germline trimming cut 3 bases from V and 0 bases from J; bases unmatched to any gene: 4. The chain joins TRBV2 to TRBJ2-3, with 9 nucleotides matching TRBD2. The sample here was peripheral blood mononuclear cells, taken before stem cell transplant. The receptor comes from a man in his sixties with myelodysplastic syndrome. Some clones in this sample may be carry-over from other donors' samples. The CDR3 spells CASSEGSGGSTDTQYF. The CDR3 DNA reads as TGTGCCAGCAGTGAGGGTAGCGGGGGTAGCACAGATACGCAGTATTTT. The variable domain in full, completed from reference TRBV2 and TRBJ2-3, reads EPEVTQTPSHQVTQMGQEVILRCVPISNHLYFYWYRQILGQKVEFLVSFYNNEISEKSEIFDDQFSVERPDGSNFTLKIRSTKLEDSAMYFCASSEGSGGSTDTQYFGPGTRLTVL.